This is a list of T cell receptor beta chains from one sample in a study of Ad26.COV2.S vaccination and SARS-CoV-2 variants. Assay used: immunoSEQ multiplex PCR; TCRdb lists only in-frame clones, some missing. The sample includes over 110,000 clones, roughly 85% of them seen just once. The sequences come from peripheral blood, collected after recovery from COVID-19. The receptors stem from a human donor who had recovered from COVID-19. Each CDR3 is given with its conserved first and last residue. A D gene is named only where the DNA matches it firmly. Clone size is not always given. Where it is, it says once, few, many or a class for expanded clones.

cdr3_aa cdr3_nt clone_size j_call v_call d_call
CASSADPRYEQYF TGTGCCAGCAGCGCCGACCCCCGCTACGAGCAGTACTTC NA TRBJ2-7 TRBV9 NA
CASRVDWLYEQYF TGCGCCAGCAGGGTGGACTGGCTCTACGAGCAGTACTTC NA TRBJ2-7 TRBV5-1 NA
CASTRGEGAYGYTF TGTGCCAGCACCCGTGGGGAAGGGGCCTATGGCTACACCTTC NA TRBJ1-2 TRBV5-6 NA
CATSFKNTEAFF TGTGCCACAAGCTTCAAGAACACTGAAGCTTTCTTT NA TRBJ1-1 TRBV10-3 NA
CASSRTMNTDTQYF TGTGCCAGCAGCCGGACGATGAACACAGATACGCAGTATTTT NA TRBJ2-3 TRBV9 NA
CASSVTILQPGQGPEQYF TGCGCCAGCAGCGTTACGATTTTACAGCCGGGACAGGGGCCCGAGCAGTACTTC NA TRBJ2-7 TRBV4-1 TRBD1
CAWRPDRYNSPLHF TGTGCCTGGAGGCCCGACAGGTATAATTCACCCCTCCACTTT NA TRBJ1-6 TRBV30 NA
CASSLDRLSTDTQYF TGCGCCAGCAGCTTGGACCGGCTAAGCACAGATACGCAGTATTTT NA TRBJ2-3 TRBV5-1 NA
CASSPPHWAGGYGYTF TGTGCCAGCAGCCCTCCTCACTGGGCAGGGGGCTATGGCTACACCTTC NA TRBJ1-2 TRBV7-9 TRBD1
CASSPTKGINSPLHF TGTGCCAGCTCACCGACAAAGGGTATCAATTCACCCCTCCACTTT once TRBJ1-6 TRBV18 NA
CASSPGWNTEAFF TGTGCCAGCAGTCCCGGTTGGAACACTGAAGCTTTCTTT NA TRBJ1-1 TRBV6-5 NA
CASSLGGWDPRNEQYF TGTGCCAGCAGCCTGGGCGGCTGGGACCCTAGGAACGAGCAGTACTTC NA TRBJ2-7 TRBV7-9 NA
CASSFGRPSTDTQYF TGTGCCAGCAGCTTTGGCAGACCTAGCACAGATACGCAGTATTTT once TRBJ2-3 TRBV7-9 NA
CASSLRTGQGYTF TGTGCCAGCAGCCTACGGACAGGGCAAGGCTACACCTTC once TRBJ1-2 TRBV3-1/TRBV3-2 TRBD1
CSVAPDSSGANEQYF TGCAGCGTTGCCCCGGACTCTTCTGGGGCCAACGAGCAGTACTTC NA TRBJ2-7 TRBV29-1 NA
CASSLGGGPWGYTF TGTGCCAGCAGTTTAGGGGGCGGCCCCTGGGGCTACACCTTC once TRBJ1-2 TRBV28 NA
CATSDSTGRGAYNEQFF TGTGCCACCAGTGATTCTACTGGGCGGGGGGCCTACAATGAGCAGTTCTTC once TRBJ2-1 TRBV24-1 TRBD2
CASSGQFSGANVLTF TGTGCCAGCAGTGGACAGTTCTCTGGGGCCAACGTCCTGACTTTC NA TRBJ2-6 TRBV28 NA
CASSLRDIRNTEAFF TGTGCCAGCAGTCTCCGGGACATCAGGAACACTGAAGCTTTCTTT NA TRBJ1-1 TRBV28 NA
CASSYRGGNTGELFF TGTGCCAGCAGCTACAGGGGAGGGAACACCGGGGAGCTGTTTTTT NA TRBJ2-2 TRBV28 NA
CAISAGQRSHEQYF TGTGCCATCAGTGCGGGACAGAGGTCCCACGAGCAGTACTTC NA TRBJ2-7 TRBV10-3 TRBD1
CASSLRDNYNSPLHF TGTGCCAGCAGCCTCCGGGACAACTATAATTCACCCCTCCACTTT NA TRBJ1-6 TRBV3-1/TRBV3-2 NA
CASRLRQGANYGYTF TGTGCCAGCAGACTGCGACAGGGGGCCAACTATGGCTACACCTTC NA TRBJ1-2 TRBV28 TRBD1
CASSEMPPGANVLTF TGTGCCAGCAGTGAAATGCCTCCCGGGGCCAACGTCCTGACTTTC NA TRBJ2-6 TRBV25-1 NA
CSVEETKYGYTF TGCAGCGTTGAGGAGACTAAATATGGCTACACCTTC NA TRBJ1-2 TRBV29-1 NA
CASSFPSGGSITDTQYF TGCGCCAGCAGCTTCCCTAGCGGGGGCTCGATCACAGATACGCAGTATTTT NA TRBJ2-3 TRBV5-1 TRBD2
CASSQVAGGTGGNYGYTF TGCGCCAGCAGCCAAGTGGCCGGTGGGACAGGGGGTAACTATGGCTACACCTTC NA TRBJ1-2 TRBV4-3 TRBD1
CASSSDRGGTEAFF TGTGCCAGCAGTTCCGACAGGGGAGGCACTGAAGCTTTCTTT few TRBJ1-1 TRBV6-5 TRBD1
CASSTAGLGDYEQYF TGTGCCAGTAGTACGGCAGGGTTAGGCGACTACGAGCAGTACTTC NA TRBJ2-7 TRBV19 NA